The rows below give T cell receptor beta chains drawn from one sample of a study of T cell responses to AZD1222 COVID-19 vaccine. TCRdb's copy holds only in-frame clones and misses some; the assay was immunoSEQ multiplex PCR. The table includes more than 140,000 clones, about 92% detected once. Specimen: peripheral blood, collected on day 0 of MenACWY control vaccination. The receptors derive from an adult in good health. Both conserved end residues are trimmed from each CDR3. Fields, in order: J gene, V gene, CDR3 protein.

J gene: TRBJ2-2
V gene: TRBV7-2
CDR3 protein: ASSPNLDPGELF

J gene: TRBJ1-1
V gene: TRBV7-2
CDR3 protein: ASSHSNTEAF

J gene: TRBJ2-7
V gene: TRBV7-2
CDR3 protein: ASSSRQSPDGGQY

J gene: TRBJ2-2
V gene: TRBV5-4
CDR3 protein: ASSNRTAPGELF

J gene: TRBJ1-4
V gene: TRBV5-1
CDR3 protein: ASSLARGAREKLF

J gene: TRBJ2-3
V gene: TRBV5-1
CDR3 protein: ASSWDRGSTDTQY

J gene: TRBJ2-3
V gene: TRBV11-2
CDR3 protein: ASSFGDYSTDTQY

J gene: TRBJ1-5
V gene: TRBV24-1
CDR3 protein: ATSVGTGSSNQPQH

J gene: TRBJ2-5
V gene: TRBV12-3/TRBV12-4
CDR3 protein: ASGLESRETQY

J gene: TRBJ1-1
V gene: TRBV7-9
CDR3 protein: ASSSQAEAEAF

J gene: TRBJ1-4
V gene: TRBV7-6
CDR3 protein: ASSPLRGSTNEKLF

J gene: TRBJ2-7
V gene: TRBV10-3
CDR3 protein: AISEGFSYEQY

J gene: TRBJ1-1
V gene: TRBV9
CDR3 protein: ASSVAAGDITEAF

J gene: TRBJ2-2
V gene: TRBV7-3
CDR3 protein: ASSQAGTANTGELF

J gene: TRBJ1-2
V gene: TRBV7-9
CDR3 protein: ASSLALQGGSYT

J gene: TRBJ1-1
V gene: TRBV20-1
CDR3 protein: SALDTPEAF

J gene: TRBJ1-1
V gene: TRBV7-9
CDR3 protein: ASSSTRGMNTEAF

J gene: TRBJ2-1
V gene: TRBV14
CDR3 protein: ASSPGRSGQF

J gene: TRBJ2-1
V gene: TRBV6-5
CDR3 protein: ASSYSIGNEQF

J gene: TRBJ2-7
V gene: TRBV13
CDR3 protein: ASTYGAGKDEQY

J gene: TRBJ2-1
V gene: TRBV5-1
CDR3 protein: ASSFGSEYNEQF

J gene: TRBJ1-6
V gene: TRBV28
CDR3 protein: ASSLRGSAFYNSPLH

J gene: TRBJ1-1
V gene: TRBV3-1/TRBV3-2
CDR3 protein: ASSQDGPLNTEAF

J gene: TRBJ2-6
V gene: TRBV7-8
CDR3 protein: ASSSRDLSRGANVLT

J gene: TRBJ1-3
V gene: TRBV12-3/TRBV12-4
CDR3 protein: ASSLDRGSLY

J gene: TRBJ1-1
V gene: TRBV11-3
CDR3 protein: ASSPGRGKSSTEAF

J gene: TRBJ1-2
V gene: TRBV19
CDR3 protein: ATASGQGTYGYT

J gene: TRBJ1-6
V gene: TRBV4-1
CDR3 protein: ASSQARNSPLH

J gene: TRBJ1-5
V gene: TRBV18
CDR3 protein: ASSPDRPSPPQH

J gene: TRBJ2-6
V gene: TRBV10-3
CDR3 protein: AIRGPGQTFSGANVLT

J gene: TRBJ1-5
V gene: TRBV2
CDR3 protein: ASNRRTGGNQPQH

J gene: TRBJ2-2
V gene: TRBV2
CDR3 protein: ASSDTYGELF

J gene: TRBJ1-1
V gene: TRBV7-9
CDR3 protein: ASGGREAF

J gene: TRBJ2-7
V gene: TRBV5-6
CDR3 protein: ASSLATTYEQY

J gene: TRBJ2-3
V gene: TRBV6-5
CDR3 protein: ATRASGGTDTQY

J gene: TRBJ1-2
V gene: TRBV7-3
CDR3 protein: ASSLSGTGRYGYT

J gene: TRBJ1-1
V gene: TRBV5-8
CDR3 protein: ASSFEALMNTEAF

J gene: TRBJ1-2
V gene: TRBV2
CDR3 protein: ASPLGQGAYGYT

J gene: TRBJ2-2
V gene: TRBV7-3
CDR3 protein: ASSLTGQAGELF

J gene: TRBJ2-3
V gene: TRBV5-1
CDR3 protein: ASSLDQIGDTQY

J gene: TRBJ1-2
V gene: TRBV5-1
CDR3 protein: ASSLGQGSDGYT

J gene: TRBJ1-3
V gene: TRBV13
CDR3 protein: ASSSRTGWAGNTIY

J gene: TRBJ2-5
V gene: TRBV18
CDR3 protein: ASSPGETQY

J gene: TRBJ2-1
V gene: TRBV30
CDR3 protein: AWSASGRANEQF

J gene: TRBJ2-4
V gene: TRBV5-4
CDR3 protein: ASSSTTGAKNIQY

J gene: TRBJ2-7
V gene: TRBV15
CDR3 protein: ATSRGGQGPNEQY

J gene: TRBJ1-1
V gene: TRBV6-5
CDR3 protein: ASSYLGAHGGAF

J gene: TRBJ2-2
V gene: TRBV25-1
CDR3 protein: ASGLDGGSRELF

J gene: TRBJ2-2
V gene: TRBV25-1
CDR3 protein: ASSGLGTGAGELF

J gene: TRBJ1-1
V gene: TRBV10-3
CDR3 protein: AISKEGMNTEAF

J gene: TRBJ2-3
V gene: TRBV10-3
CDR3 protein: AITNIPESTDTQY

J gene: TRBJ1-3
V gene: TRBV7-9
CDR3 protein: ASSFKSSGNTIY

J gene: TRBJ1-1
V gene: TRBV9
CDR3 protein: ASSVEDWNTEAF

J gene: TRBJ2-1
V gene: TRBV10-2
CDR3 protein: ASRDSGTSYNEQF